The 3 T cell receptor beta chains reported below all come from one sample, sequenced in a study of response to subunit inactivated influenza vaccine. TCRdb reanalysed the RT-PCR reads using MiXCR and keeps one entry per CDR3 protein. The sample has more than 450,000 distinct CDR3 sequences, about 11% seen once. This sample was also put to use in a study of T cells expressing NK-cell markers. That work states: Template switching by 5'RACE with UMIs generated the TCR beta cDNA.

Specimen: PBMCs from blood, collected on the day of vaccination. Source of these receptors: a man aged 50-59 years who received an inactivated influenza vaccine.

This clonotype appeared a few times. The chain uses TRBV20-1 and TRBJ1-4; D gene unclear. Looked up from germline, CDR1 is DFQATT and CDR2 is SNEGSKA (reference sequence). CDR3 size: 12 residues. The ends were cut back, 1 base at V and 8 bases at J, with 8 bases in the middle. The CDR3 DNA sequence: TGCAGTGCTAGAGGTTCGACGGAAAAACTGTTTTTT. Protein: CSARGSTEKLFF.

This clonotype has more than one count but fewer than ten. The rearrangement links TRBV5-5 to TRBJ2-2; D may be TRBD1 (6 bases). The CDR3 length is 12 residues. From germline, CDR1 is SGHKS and CDR2 YYEKEE (reference sequence). V was cut by 0 bases and J by 10 bases, with 7 bases left in between. The CDR3 reads CASSLAGEELFF. CDR3 nucleotides: TGTGCCAGCAGCTTGGCAGGGGAGGAGCTGTTTTTT.

The rearrangement uses TRBV7-2 and TRBJ2-7, with D tentatively TRBD1 (6 bases). Germline V lookup: CDR1 SGHTA, CDR2 FQGNSA. CDR3 length equals 14 residues. V was clipped by 1 base and J by 4 bases, with 11 bases between them. In DNA, the CDR3 is TGTGCCAGCAGCTTAGTCAGGGGAGAGTACGAGCAGTACTTC. This codes for CASSLVRGEYEQYF.